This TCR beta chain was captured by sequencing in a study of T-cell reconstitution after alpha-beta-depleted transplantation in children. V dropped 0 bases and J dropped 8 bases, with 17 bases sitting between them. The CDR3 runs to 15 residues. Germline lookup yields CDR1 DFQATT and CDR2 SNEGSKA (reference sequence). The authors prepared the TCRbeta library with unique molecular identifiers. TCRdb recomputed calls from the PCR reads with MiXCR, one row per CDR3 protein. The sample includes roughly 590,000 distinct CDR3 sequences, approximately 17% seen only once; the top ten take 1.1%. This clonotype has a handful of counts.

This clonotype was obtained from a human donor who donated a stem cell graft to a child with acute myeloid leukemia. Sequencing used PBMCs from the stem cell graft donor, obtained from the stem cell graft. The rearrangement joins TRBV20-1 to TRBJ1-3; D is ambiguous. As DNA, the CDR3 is TGCAGTGCTAGAGATTTGGAACATTGGGAAGACACCATATATTTT. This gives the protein CSARDLEHWEDTIYF.